Listed below are T cell receptor beta chains from one sample, sequenced in a study of blood T cells in healthy people across ages. MiXCR was run by TCRdb on the 5' RACE reads, yielding one entry per CDR3 protein. The top ten clones hold 30% to 35% of a sample with about 680,000 distinct CDR3 sequences, roughly 49% of them seen once. The material sequenced was blood. These receptors originate from a woman aged 60-75 years in good health. The conserved cysteine and the conserved F or W are not part of the CDR3 here. Not every row has a clone size; where given, it reads once, few, many or a size class.

size | J | V | CDR3
NA | TRBJ2-1 | TRBV10-3 | AISENPGREEF
once | TRBJ1-2 | TRBV13 | ASSLGRGDYGYT
once | TRBJ2-1 | TRBV27 | ASRTSGSVYNEQF
few | TRBJ2-1 | TRBV9 | ASNLAGGSYNEQF
NA | TRBJ2-1 | TRBV6-6 | ASSPAGASYNEQF
once | TRBJ1-6 | TRBV6-2/TRBV6-3 | ASRSQSQLDSPLH
NA | TRBJ2-7 | TRBV20-1 | SAEELTVDQIYEQY
NA | TRBJ2-2 | TRBV20-1 | SARGPGATGELF
NA | TRBJ1-6 | TRBV20-1 | SARAARGDSPLH
NA | TRBJ2-2 | TRBV20-1 | SARVRPRGTNTGELF
few | TRBJ2-5 | TRBV14 | ASSHGKTQY
once | TRBJ2-2 | TRBV12-3/TRBV12-4 | ASSLRASLGWVTGELF